These T cell receptor beta chains were read from a single sample in a study of technical replicates of blood from a few donors. The table came from immunoSEQ multiplex PCR; TCRdb's copy has only in-frame clones and leaves some out. The profile covers around 79,000 clones, with around 94% appearing a single time and 0.39% taken by the ten largest. Source material: T cells isolated from PBMCs. All receptors come from a human donor in good health. Each CDR3 is given with its conserved first and last residue. A D gene is named only where the DNA matches it firmly. The size entry is marked missing in some rows and otherwise reads once, few, many or a size class.

d_gene	j_gene	abundance	v_gene	CDR3nt	CDR3aa
TRBD1	TRBJ2-7	NA	TRBV5-1	TGCGCCAGCAGCTCTCGAGCGGCCACGGGACAGGGGTCCTACGAGCAGTACTTC	CASSSRAATGQGSYEQYF
NA	TRBJ1-1	once	TRBV5-1	TGCGCCAGCAGCTTGGGACAGAGGTTGGACACTGAAGCTTTCTTT	CASSLGQRLDTEAFF
NA	TRBJ1-1	NA	TRBV28	TGTGCCAGCAGCCTGCACGGAGACGGGAACACTGAAGCTTTCTTT	CASSLHGDGNTEAFF
TRBD1	TRBJ1-2	NA	TRBV5-6	TGTGCCAGCAGCACAGGGGACTATGGCTACACCTTC	CASSTGDYGYTF
TRBD2	TRBJ2-7	NA	TRBV27	TGTGCCAGCCTCCGGACTAGCGGAAGGTACGAGCAGTACTTC	CASLRTSGRYEQYF
NA	TRBJ1-4	NA	TRBV7-2	TGTGCCAGCAGCTTAGGAGCTAGGAGAGCCGGATATGAAAAACTGTTTTTT	CASSLGARRAGYEKLFF
TRBD1	TRBJ1-1	NA	TRBV20-1	TGCAGTGCTAGAGTAAGACAGGGGATCGCTTTT	CSARVRQGIAF
NA	TRBJ1-5	once	TRBV5-5	TGTGCCAGCAGCTTCGACCCGGAGTATCAGCCCCAGCATTTT	CASSFDPEYQPQHF
NA	TRBJ2-2	NA	TRBV7-2	TGTGCCAGCAGCTCCCTCCGGGACACCGGGGAGCTGTTTTTT	CASSSLRDTGELFF
TRBD2	TRBJ2-1	NA	TRBV15	TGTGCCACCAGCAGAGATCTAGCGGGAGGGTACAATGAGCAGTTCTTC	CATSRDLAGGYNEQFF
NA	TRBJ2-3	NA	TRBV12-5	TGTGCTAGTGGTTTGCTATTGGGGTCGACTAGACAAAATACGCAGTATTTT	CASGLLLGSTRQNTQYF
TRBD1	TRBJ2-1	few	TRBV5-1	TGCGCCAGCAGCTTGGACAGGGGGCACAATGAGCAGTTCTTC	CASSLDRGHNEQFF
NA	TRBJ2-3	once	TRBV7-9	TGTGCCAGCAGCCCCCCCGGAGGGGACCAGAGAGATACGCAGTATTTT	CASSPPGGDQRDTQYF
TRBD1	TRBJ1-1	NA	TRBV27	TGTGCCAGCAGTACCAGGGACAGGGGCACTGAAGCTTTCTTT	CASSTRDRGTEAFF
TRBD1	TRBJ2-3	NA	TRBV6-5	TGTGCCAGCAGTTACCGACAGGGGGGCACAGATACGCAGTATTTT	CASSYRQGGTDTQYF
NA	TRBJ2-1	NA	TRBV19	TGTGCCAGTAGTATAGGCGGACTAACGTACAATGAGCAGTTCTTC	CASSIGGLTYNEQFF
NA	TRBJ2-7	once	TRBV30	TGTGCCTGGAGTAAAGGGGCTGTGTACGAGCAGTACTTC	CAWSKGAVYEQYF
NA	TRBJ1-3	NA	TRBV11-2	TGTGCCAGCAGCTTATACCATACGAGCTCTGGAAACACCATATATTTT	CASSLYHTSSGNTIYF
NA	TRBJ1-2	NA	TRBV2	TGTGCCAGCAGTGAAGAGGCGGGCTACTATGGCTACACCTTC	CASSEEAGYYGYTF
NA	TRBJ2-7	NA	TRBV18	TGTGCCAGCTCACCAAACGCGATACAGAGCGGCTCCGAGCAGTACTTC	CASSPNAIQSGSEQYF
TRBD2	TRBJ2-7	NA	TRBV7-2	TGTGCCGGTCGGACTAGCGGCTACGAGCAGTACTTC	CAGRTSGYEQYF
NA	TRBJ1-1	NA	TRBV27	TGTGCCAGCAGTCCGGGACACCCATACACTGAAGCTTTCTTT	CASSPGHPYTEAFF
NA	TRBJ2-2	NA	TRBV19	TGTGCCAGTAGTATAGCAGCCGGGGAGCTGTTTTTT	CASSIAAGELFF
TRBD1	TRBJ1-4	NA	TRBV27	TGTGCCAGCAGTAACGAGGACAGGGGGCTCGGAAAACTGTTTTTT	CASSNEDRGLGKLFF
NA	TRBJ2-7	NA	TRBV7-2	TGTGCCAGCAGCTTGCGGTCCGGACAGCAGAACGAGCAGTACTTC	CASSLRSGQQNEQYF
TRBD2	TRBJ2-1	NA	TRBV19	TGTGCCAGTAGTGTCCAAGCGGGACCCTACAATGAGCAGTTCTTC	CASSVQAGPYNEQFF
TRBD2	TRBJ2-7	NA	TRBV5-1	TGCGCCAGCAGCTTGCCGCTAGCGGGAGGATACGAGCAGTACTTC	CASSLPLAGGYEQYF
NA	TRBJ2-2	NA	TRBV7-2	TGTGCCAGCAGCTTCAGGACAACGAACACCGGGGAGCTGTTTTTT	CASSFRTTNTGELFF
NA	TRBJ2-7	NA	TRBV5-1	TGCGCCAGCAGCTGGGGGGACAGCTACGAGCAGTACTTC	CASSWGDSYEQYF
TRBD2	TRBJ2-7	NA	TRBV9	TGTGCCAGCAGCGTCGGAGCGGGAGGTGGCTACGAGCAGTACTTC	CASSVGAGGGYEQYF
NA	TRBJ1-5	NA	TRBV7-9	TGTGCCAGCAGCTTAGCCACAGAACAGCCCCAGCATTTT	CASSLATEQPQHF
TRBD1	TRBJ1-2	NA	TRBV29-1	TGCAGCACGACAGGGGCTCCTGAATATGGCTACACCTTC	CSTTGAPEYGYTF
TRBD2	TRBJ2-1	NA	TRBV27	TGTGCCAGCAGTTTAAGGAGACTAGCGGGAGACAATGAGCAGTTCTTC	CASSLRRLAGDNEQFF
TRBD2	TRBJ2-1	NA	TRBV19	TGTGCCAGTAGTATCCCTCCAATGACTAGCGGTTTCTACAATGAGCAGTTCTTC	CASSIPPMTSGFYNEQFF
TRBD1	TRBJ2-7	few	TRBV10-3	TGTGCCTCGGGACAGGGGGATTACGAGCAGTACTTC	CASGQGDYEQYF
NA	TRBJ2-7	NA	TRBV29-1	TGCAGCGTTCAGGACAGCTGGATCAACGAGCAGTACTTC	CSVQDSWINEQYF
NA	TRBJ1-2	NA	TRBV14	TGTGCCAGCAGCCAATACCGACAGTATGGCTACACCTTC	CASSQYRQYGYTF
TRBD1	TRBJ2-1	NA	TRBV7-9	TGTGCCAGCAGCCCGACCGACAGGGGAACGTACTACAATGAGCAGTTCTTC	CASSPTDRGTYYNEQFF
TRBD2	TRBJ2-7	NA	TRBV4-2	TGTGCCAGCAGCCAAGGGGGACTAGCGGCGGTCGAGCAGTACTTC	CASSQGGLAAVEQYF
TRBD2	TRBJ2-3	NA	TRBV11-3	TGTGCCAGCAGCTCAAATAGCGGGAGGGTCACAGATACGCAGTATTTT	CASSSNSGRVTDTQYF
TRBD2	TRBJ2-1	once	TRBV6-5	TGTGCCAGCAGCTACTCCTTGAGCGGGAGGTTCGGTGAGCAGTTCTTC	CASSYSLSGRFGEQFF
TRBD1	TRBJ2-6	NA	TRBV5-1	TGCGCCAGCAGCTGGGACAGGGCAAAACTTCTTTCTGGGGCCAACGTCCTGACTTTC	CASSWDRAKLLSGANVLTF
TRBD2	TRBJ2-5	NA	TRBV14	TGTGCCAGCAGCCGCGGCGGGAGAACGATAGAGACCCAGTACTTC	CASSRGGRTIETQYF
NA	TRBJ2-3	NA	TRBV28	TGTGCCAGCAGTTTAGAGAGCACAGATACGCAGTATTTT	CASSLESTDTQYF
NA	TRBJ2-1	NA	TRBV21-1	TGTGCCAGCAGCAAAGGGACAGGGGGCGCCTACAATGAGCAGTTCTTC	CASSKGTGGAYNEQFF
TRBD2	TRBJ2-1	once	TRBV18	TGTGCCAGCTCCCCACCCCTAGGCGGGAGGGACAATGAGCAGTTCTTC	CASSPPLGGRDNEQFF
TRBD1	TRBJ2-7	NA	TRBV5-1	TGCGCCAGCAGCTCCGGACAGGGCTTTTGGTACGAGCAGTACTTC	CASSSGQGFWYEQYF
NA	TRBJ1-1	NA	TRBV4-1	TGCGCCAGCAGCCGTACCAGGGGAACGAGTGAAGCTTTCTTT	CASSRTRGTSEAFF
NA	TRBJ1-2	NA	TRBV6-1	TGTGCCAGCAGTGAGGGGGGACTGGGCTACACCTTC	CASSEGGLGYTF
TRBD2	TRBJ2-7	NA	TRBV6-5	TGTGCCAGCAGTGACAGTAGCGGGGTCTACGAGCAGTACTTC	CASSDSSGVYEQYF
TRBD2	TRBJ2-1	NA	TRBV6-1	TGTGCCAGCAGTGAAGCTGGGACTAAATACAATGAGCAGTTCTTC	CASSEAGTKYNEQFF
NA	TRBJ1-1	NA	TRBV11-2	TGTGCCAGCAGCTCCGAGGGTGCCCCGACCACTGAAGCTTTCTTT	CASSSEGAPTTEAFF
NA	TRBJ1-1	NA	TRBV9	TGTGCCAGCAATAGACAGGAACGGGGAGACACTGAAGCTTTCTTT	CASNRQERGDTEAFF
TRBD2	TRBJ2-3	NA	TRBV7-8	TGTGCCAGCAGCTTAGGGACTAGTTCAGATACGCAGTATTTT	CASSLGTSSDTQYF
NA	TRBJ2-5	NA	TRBV4-3	TGCGCCAGCAGCCAAGACATAAGCGTGCAAGCGGAGACCCAGTACTTC	CASSQDISVQAETQYF